This T cell receptor (beta chain) was identified in a study of OX40 agonist ivuxolimab in advanced cancers. Here immunoSEQ multiplex PCR was the method, and the copy in TCRdb shows in-frame clones only, minus some. The profile covers under 55,000 clones, with over 80% appearing a single time and approximately 23% taken by the ten largest. V was shortened by 0 bases and J by 4 bases, with 13 bases between the two germline ends. Germline V CDR1 and CDR2: MNHEY, SMNVEV (reference sequence). This CDR3 contains 15 residues. The sequence was obtained from an adult with an advanced solid tumor such as melanoma, head and neck, liver or kidney cancer. This material consisted of CD4+ or CD8+ T cells sorted from blood, taken in a trial of the OX40 agonist ivuxolimab. This chain uses TRBV27 with TRBJ2-7; D might be TRBD2 (6 bases). CDR3 sequence reads: CASSLSSGDRYEQYF. CDR3 DNA: TGTGCCAGCAGTTTATCGTCGGGGGATCGGTACGAGCAGTACTTC.